A single sample is the source of the 28 T cell receptor beta chains below, sequenced in a study of blood T cell repertoires in COVID-19. Assay: immunoSEQ multiplex PCR; the TCRdb copy retains only in-frame clones and omits some. The sample holds nearly 250,000 clones, approximately 85% seen once. The specimen sequenced was PBMCs or T cells enriched from blood (not recorded which). Every receptor here comes from a woman in her forties or fifties with acute COVID-19.

CDR3 nucleotide sequence: TGTGCCAGCAGCTTCGGACAGGGCTGGTACGAGCAGTACTTC. Residues: CASSFGQGWYEQYF. The chain recombines TRBV5-6 with TRBJ2-7; the match to TRBD1 covers 8 bases. CDR3 length equals 14 residues. From germline, CDR1 is SGHDT and CDR2 YYEEEE. V lost 2 bases, J lost 4 bases, and 5 bases stayed unmatched. The full variable domain, its missing parts supplied by reference TRBV5-6 and TRBJ2-7, is DAGVTQSPTHLIKTRGQQVTLRCSPKSGHDTVSWYQQALGQGPQFIFQYYEEEERQRGNFPDRFSGHQFPNYSSELNVNALLLGDSALYLCASSFGQGWYEQYFGPGTRLTVT.

V usage is TRBV11-3 and J usage is TRBJ2-2; the D is unclear. Trimming shortened V by 1 base and J by 6 bases, and 6 bases separated the two germline ends. CDR1 is SGHNT, CDR2 YENEEA, per germline. The CDR3 has 13 amino acids. CDR3 region: CASSLGLPGELFF. The CDR3 region has the DNA TGTGCCAGCAGCTTAGGGCTTCCCGGGGAGCTGTTTTTT.

This chain joins TRBV9 and TRBJ1-1; 8 bases map to TRBD1. Germline-derived CDR1 and CDR2 are SGDLS and YYNGEE. V lost 0 bases and J lost 4; bases outside the gene matches: 5. The CDR3 length is 15 residues. CDR3 in DNA: TGTGCCAGCAGCGTAGGGACAGGGCTCAGCACTGAAGCTTTCTTT. Its protein is CASSVGTGLSTEAFF.

V and J are TRBV9 and TRBJ1-1; 7 bases are a match to TRBD1. The CDR3 totals 16 residues. Unmatched junction bases numbered 11, after V lost 3 bases and J lost 3 bases. Germline V gene lookup returns CDR1 SGDLS and CDR2 YYNGEE. CDR3 coding DNA: TGTGCCAGCAGCGCGCTTGACAGGGTACGTGACACTGAAGCTTTCTTT. As protein: CASSALDRVRDTEAFF.

The J gene is TRBJ1-6, the V gene TRBV5-4; tentative D call: TRBD1 (5 bases). V was pared by 1 base and J by 6 bases, with 14 bases between. This CDR3 region has 16 residues. Germline values: CDR1 SGHNT, CDR2 YYREEE (reference sequence). The CDR3 coding sequence is TGTGCCAGCAGCTTGCCCCGTGGGGGGTTTAATTCACCCCTCCACTTT. It specifies CASSLPRGGFNSPLHF.

Ten or more counts support this clone. The chain joins TRBV5-1 to TRBJ1-1; D uncertain. The CDR3 runs to 14 residues. Trimming cost V 1 base and J 5 bases, with 12 bases left between them. Germline CDR1 SGHRS, CDR2 YFSETQ. This CDR3 reads CASSLIDGGTEAFF. In DNA form, the CDR3 reads TGCGCCAGCAGCTTGATAGACGGCGGGACTGAAGCTTTCTTT.

The genes are TRBV6-2 or TRBV6-3 and TRBJ2-3; the D is unclear. V gave up 2 bases and J gave up 0 bases, with 6 bases separating them. The CDR3 sequence is 14 residues long. Germline lookup yields CDR1 MNHEY and CDR2 SVGEGT. This CDR3 reads CASSYGASTDTQYF. CDR3 DNA: TGTGCCAGCAGTTACGGAGCTAGCACAGATACGCAGTATTTT.

Only a few counts were recorded for this clone. The rearrangement uses TRBV11-2 and TRBJ1-3; unclear D gene. V was shortened by 10 bases and J by 1 base, with 11 bases between the two germline ends. Germline assignment: CDR1 SGHAT and CDR2 FQNNGV. CDR3 length equals 13 residues. This chain's CDR3 is CANEGGSGNTIYF. The CDR3 coding sequence is TGTGCCAACGAGGGAGGGTCTGGAAACACCATATATTTT. The full variable domain, its missing parts supplied by reference TRBV11-2 and TRBJ1-3, is EAGVAQSPRYKIIEKRQSVAFWCNPISGHATLYWYQQILGQGPKLLIQFQNNGVVDDSQLPKDRFSAERLKGVDSTLKIQPAKLEDSAVYLCANEGGSGNTIYFGEGSWLTVV.

This clone was counted only a few times. J is TRBJ2-2 and V is TRBV4-1; possibly TRBD2 for D (5 bases). This CDR3 has 14 residues. Looked up from germline, CDR1 is MGHRA and CDR2 is YSYEKL. V was pared by 6 bases and J by 2 bases, with 10 bases between. The CDR3 DNA follows: TGCGCCAGCAGACTCGGACTCAACACCGGGGAGCTGTTTTTT. Its translation is CASRLGLNTGELFF.

The chain has TRBV19 and TRBJ2-1, with a possible D match to TRBD2 (7 bases). V gave up 7 bases and J gave up 1 base, with 20 bases separating them. From germline, CDR1 is LNHDA and CDR2 SQIVND (reference sequence). The CDR3 sequence is 17 residues long. CDR3 amino acids: CASTLFNRGASYNEQFF. The CDR3 region has the DNA TGTGCCAGTACCCTATTCAACCGGGGGGCTTCCTACAATGAGCAGTTCTTC. The full variable domain, in which reference TRBV19 and TRBJ2-1 provide the parts outside the CDR3, is DGGITQSPKYLFRKEGQNVTLSCEQNLNHDAMYWYRQDPGQGLRLIYYSQIVNDFQKGDIAEGYSVSREKKESFPLTVTSAQKNPTAFYLCASTLFNRGASYNEQFFGPGTRLTVL.

The chain carries TRBV12-3 or TRBV12-4 and TRBJ1-1; D possibly corresponds to TRBD1 (5 bases). The CDR3 is 13 amino acids. Trimming took 6 bases from V and 6 from J, leaving 14 bases between them. The CDR3 DNA reads as TGTGCCAGCAGCCGGGGGTTTGACTCTGAAGCTTTCTTT. It translates to CASSRGFDSEAFF.

The CDR3 loop reads CATTAGMMNTEAFF. The CDR3 coding sequence is TGTGCCACCACCGCAGGGATGATGAACACTGAAGCTTTCTTT. The chain combines TRBV10-3 with TRBJ1-1; the D gene is possibly TRBD1 (5 bases). The CDR3 runs to 14 residues. CDR1 ENHRY and CDR2 SYGVKD come from the germline V gene. Trimming cost V 10 bases and J 0 bases, with 15 bases left between them.

The rearrangement uses TRBV5-1 and TRBJ1-2; D is uncertain. The CDR3 is 13 amino acids. Trimming shortened V by 0 bases and J by 7 bases, and 10 bases separated the two germline ends. Germline loops: CDR1 SGHRS, CDR2 YFSETQ. The CDR3 protein is CASSLGAALGYTF. CDR3 DNA: TGCGCCAGCAGCTTGGGGGCAGCTCTTGGCTACACCTTC.

The chain links TRBV10-1 to TRBJ1-5; no reliable D call. This CDR3 comprises 16 residues. The V gene's germline CDR1 is WNHNN and CDR2 SYGVQD (reference sequence). Trimming shortened V by 7 bases and J by 0 bases, and 16 bases separated the two germline ends. For the CDR3, the DNA is TGCGCCAGCATCTGGGAGGCGGGTCATAGCAATCAGCCCCAGCATTTT. This translates into CASIWEAGHSNQPQHF.

This clone was picked up a small number of times. Other DNA sequences in the sample encode the same CDR3. In nucleotides, the CDR3 is TGTGCCTGGAGTGTACTTGGAAACACCATATATTTT. Residues: CAWSVLGNTIYF. This chain links TRBV30 with TRBJ1-3; D not resolved. V lost 0 bases and J lost 3, with 3 bases in between. Germline V gives CDR1 GTSNPN, CDR2 SVGIG (reference sequence). The CDR3 sequence is 12 residues long.

V usage is TRBV11-1 and J usage is TRBJ1-2; 7 bases are a match to TRBD1. The ends lost 6 bases at V and 8 bases at J; junction bases unmatched: 12. Germline loops: CDR1 SGHAT, CDR2 FQDESV (reference sequence). The length of the CDR3 is 14 residues. This CDR3 is CASRDPDRMKGYTF. The CDR3, as DNA: TGTGCCAGCAGGGACCCGGACAGGATGAAAGGCTACACCTTC.

Only one count was recorded for this clone. J is TRBJ1-2 and V is TRBV24-1; 9 nucleotides line up with TRBD1. From germline, CDR1 is KGHDR and CDR2 SFDVKD. Trimming cost V 4 bases and J 6 bases; bases outside gene matches: 2. This CDR3 has 13 amino acids. The CDR3 coding sequence is TGTGCCACCAGTGACTGGACAGGGGATGGCTACACCTTC. Amino acid sequence: CATSDWTGDGYTF.

This sequence joins TRBV27 and TRBJ2-3, with 13 bases identical to TRBD2. This CDR3 contains 16 residues. Germline CDR1 MNHEY, CDR2 SMNVEV (reference sequence). The ends lost 5 bases at V and 5 bases at J; junction bases unmatched: 7. CDR3 protein: CASSRLLAGGIDTQYF. In DNA form, the CDR3 reads TGTGCCAGCAGTCGCCTACTAGCGGGGGGGATAGATACGCAGTATTTT.

Notes on this clone: Other DNA sequences within the sample encode an identical CDR3. The CDR3 DNA sequence: TGTGCCAGCAGCTTGGGGCAGAACTATGGCTACACCTTC. Its protein product is CASSLGQNYGYTF. The chain recombines TRBV27 with TRBJ1-2; D may be TRBD1 (5 bases). Germline V gene lookup returns CDR1 MNHEY and CDR2 SMNVEV (reference sequence). The CDR3 runs to 13 residues. V was shortened by 6 bases and J by 2 bases, with 10 bases between the two germline ends.

This clone has just a few counts. This chain uses TRBV15 with TRBJ1-2, with 8 bases aligning to TRBD1. Germline V gene sequence: CDR1 LNHNV, CDR2 YYDKDF (reference sequence). V trimming: 0 bases; J trimming: 7 bases; junction bases outside the gene matches: 4. The length of the CDR3 is 14 residues. The CDR3: CATSRDQGAGGYTF. CDR3 in DNA: TGTGCCACCAGCAGAGACCAGGGGGCGGGTGGCTACACCTTC. Using reference TRBV15 and TRBJ1-2 for the parts outside the CDR3, the full variable domain is DAMVIQNPRYQVTQFGKPVTLSCSQTLNHNVMYWYQQKSSQAPKLLFHYYDKDFNNEADTPDNFQSRRPNTSFCFLDIRSPGLGDTAMYLCATSRDQGAGGYTFGSGTRLTVV.

In this sample, this clone turned up once. This chain links TRBV12-5 with TRBJ1-3; 9 nucleotides align to TRBD1. The CDR3 contains 19 residues. Per the germline V gene, CDR1 is LGHNT and CDR2 is FRNRAP. With V trimmed by 0 bases and J by 0 bases, 9 bases remained unmatched. This CDR3 is CASGLVTGGPKYSGNTIYF. As DNA, the CDR3 is TGTGCTAGTGGTTTGGTGACAGGGGGGCCCAAATACTCTGGAAACACCATATATTTT. Full variable domain (outside the CDR3, taken from reference TRBV12-5 and TRBJ1-3): DARVTQTPRHKVTEMGQEVTMRCQPILGHNTVFWYRQTMMQGLELLAYFRNRAPLDDSGMPKDRFSAEMPDATLATLKIQPSEPRDSAVYFCASGLVTGGPKYSGNTIYFGEGSWLTVV.

The chain links TRBV9 to TRBJ1-5, with 9 bases matching TRBD1. CDR1 SGDLS and CDR2 YYNGEE come from the germline V gene. There are 16 residues in the CDR3. V lost 4 bases, J lost 4 bases, and 9 bases stayed unmatched. CDR3: CASSPWPDRGNQPQHF. CDR3 in DNA: TGTGCCAGCAGCCCATGGCCCGACAGGGGGAATCAGCCCCAGCATTTT.

V gene TRBV9 combines with J gene TRBJ1-4, with 7 nucleotides matching TRBD1. Germline V gene data show CDR1 as SGDLS and CDR2 as YYNGEE. The trim removed 3 bases at V and 4 bases at J, leaving 3 bases unmatched. There are 14 residues in the CDR3. This chain's CDR3 is CASSAGQINEKLFF. The CDR3, as DNA: TGTGCCAGCAGCGCGGGACAGATTAATGAAAAACTGTTTTTT.

The chain uses TRBV6-2 or TRBV6-3 and TRBJ2-1; 12 nucleotides match TRBD2. In germline, CDR1 is MNHEY, CDR2 SVGEGT. The V segment lost 3 bases and the J segment 7 bases; nucleotides outside the gene matches: 1. The CDR3 consists of 14 residues. CDR3 nucleotide sequence: TGTGCCAGCAGTTATACTAGCGGGGGGAATGAGCAGTTCTTC. Amino acids: CASSYTSGGNEQFF.

A few counts support this clone. This chain joins TRBV7-2 and TRBJ1-2; the D is unclear. CDR1 SGHTA and CDR2 FQGNSA come from the germline V gene. There are 12 residues in the CDR3. V was clipped by 1 base and J by 4 bases, with 4 bases between them. CDR3: CASSLGGYGYTF. The DNA of the CDR3 is TGTGCCAGCAGCTTAGGCGGCTATGGCTACACCTTC.

V is TRBV7-9 and J is TRBJ1-2, with 12 bases that match TRBD1. V shed 3 bases, J shed 8 bases, and the junction held 16 bases outside the gene matches. This CDR3 has 18 residues. Germline V gene sequence: CDR1 SEHNR, CDR2 FQNEAQ (reference sequence). CDR3 amino acids: CASSLTGTGGVQGEGYTF. CDR3 bases: TGTGCCAGCAGCTTGACCGGGACAGGGGGCGTCCAAGGGGAGGGCTACACCTTC.

The V and J genes are TRBV7-9 and TRBJ1-1, with 7 bases matching TRBD1. This CDR3 spans 14 amino acids. Germline V gene sequence: CDR1 SEHNR, CDR2 FQNEAQ (reference sequence). The V segment lost 5 bases and the J segment 1 base; nucleotides outside the gene matches: 4. The CDR3 sequence: CASSLDRANTEAFF. CDR3 nucleotide sequence: TGTGCCAGCAGCCTAGACAGGGCGAACACTGAAGCTTTCTTT.

This clone was counted only a few times. The rearrangement uses TRBV4-2 and TRBJ2-1; 9 nucleotides match TRBD2. V was clipped by 0 bases and J by 7 bases; unmatched bases: 7. Germline V gene lookup returns CDR1 LGHNA and CDR2 YNFKEQ. The CDR3 runs to 16 residues. CDR3 amino acids: CASSQDWSGGRNEQFF. The CDR3, as DNA: TGTGCCAGCAGCCAAGATTGGAGCGGGGGGCGGAATGAGCAGTTCTTC.